This entry features one TCR beta chain sequence. The germline V gene encodes CDR1 KGHSH and CDR2 LQKENI. The CDR3 has 14 amino acids. The V gene lost 0 bases and the J gene lost 1 base, with 7 bases spanning the gap. The record originates from a study of blood T cell repertoires in COVID-19. Study summary: Some COVID-19 samples were acute and others convalescent; all came from the United States, Italy and Spain. T cells, B-cell-depleted T cells, or PBMCs supplied cDNA or gDNA.

Source study methods: Amplifying reference gene primers gave estimates of nucleated cell counts. TCRdb keeps only in-frame clones here, not all; method: immunoSEQ multiplex PCR. The DNA gave D and trimming, while V, J and clone size come from that table. The data show around 120,000 clones, 65% to 80% seen once. The chain links TRBV18 to TRBJ2-7; no firm D call. This TCR derives from a man aged 65-85 years with active or convalescent COVID-19. The sequenced sample consisted of peripheral blood. DNA for the CDR3: TGTGCCAGCTCACCACCGAGTGGTTCCTACGAGCAGTACTTC. This sequence encodes CASSPPSGSYEQYF.